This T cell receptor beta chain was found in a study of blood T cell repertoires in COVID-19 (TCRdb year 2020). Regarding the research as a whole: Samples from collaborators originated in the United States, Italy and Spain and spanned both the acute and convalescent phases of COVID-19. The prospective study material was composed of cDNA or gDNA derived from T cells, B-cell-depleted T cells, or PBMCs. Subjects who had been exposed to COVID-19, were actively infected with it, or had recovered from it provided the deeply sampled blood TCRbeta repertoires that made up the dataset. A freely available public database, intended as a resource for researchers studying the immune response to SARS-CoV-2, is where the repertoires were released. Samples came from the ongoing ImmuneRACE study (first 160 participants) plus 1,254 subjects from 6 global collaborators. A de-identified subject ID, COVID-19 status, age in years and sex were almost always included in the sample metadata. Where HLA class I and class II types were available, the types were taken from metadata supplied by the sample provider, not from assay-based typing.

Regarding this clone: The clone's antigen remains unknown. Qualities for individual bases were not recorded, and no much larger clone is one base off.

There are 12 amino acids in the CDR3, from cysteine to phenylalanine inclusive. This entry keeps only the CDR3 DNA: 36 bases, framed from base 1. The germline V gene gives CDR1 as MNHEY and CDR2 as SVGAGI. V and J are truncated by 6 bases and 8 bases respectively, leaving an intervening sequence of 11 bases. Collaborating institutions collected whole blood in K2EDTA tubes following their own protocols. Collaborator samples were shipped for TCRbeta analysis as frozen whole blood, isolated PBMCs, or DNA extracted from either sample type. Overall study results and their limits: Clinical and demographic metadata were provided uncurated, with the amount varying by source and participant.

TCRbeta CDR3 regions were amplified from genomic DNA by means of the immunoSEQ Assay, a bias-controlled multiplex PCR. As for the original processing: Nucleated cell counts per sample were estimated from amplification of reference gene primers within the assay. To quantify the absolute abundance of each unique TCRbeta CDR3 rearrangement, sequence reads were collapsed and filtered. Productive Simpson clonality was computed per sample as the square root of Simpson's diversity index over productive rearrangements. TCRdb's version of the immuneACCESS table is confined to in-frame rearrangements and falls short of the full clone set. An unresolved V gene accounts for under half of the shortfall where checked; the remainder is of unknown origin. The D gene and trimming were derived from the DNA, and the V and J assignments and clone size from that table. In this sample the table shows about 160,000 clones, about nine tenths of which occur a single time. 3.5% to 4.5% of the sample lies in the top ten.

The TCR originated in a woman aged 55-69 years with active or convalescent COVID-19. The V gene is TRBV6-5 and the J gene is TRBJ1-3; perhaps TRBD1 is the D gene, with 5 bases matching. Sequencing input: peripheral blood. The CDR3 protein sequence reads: CASSQGADTIYF. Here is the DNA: TGTGCCAGCAGCCAAGGGGCGGACACCATATATTTT.